This T cell receptor beta chain came from a study of T-cell reconstitution after alpha-beta-depleted transplantation in children. The table lists this clonotype with a count of one. Its matching antigen is unknown. Study results and caveats: Reports say that about two months after transplant, the alpha-beta T cells came out of several hundred graft clones that had expanded. The authors attributed T-cell counts and diversity one year after transplant mostly to newly produced T cells.

The germline CDR1 and CDR2 sequences are SGHKS and YYEKEE (reference sequence). This CDR3 spans 15 amino acids. Losses at the gene ends were 0 bases for V and 7 bases for J; bases not matched to a gene: 3. Unique molecular identifiers were incorporated into the prepared TCRbeta library. TCRdb passed the PCR reads through MiXCR, listing each CDR3 protein once. Of over 200,000 distinct CDR3 sequences listed, about 8.4% are singletons. The clonotype was recovered from a male patient under 10 years old who had a stem cell transplant for acute myeloid leukemia, so the T cells may come from the graft donor. The chain employs TRBV5-5 and TRBJ2-1; TRBD2 agrees at 11 bases. Source: PBMCs, mostly from graft donor cells, taken 360 days after TCRalphabeta/CD19-depleted stem cell transplant. CDR3 sequence (DNA): TGTGCCAGCAGCTTGGTCCGACTAGCGGGGAATGAGCAGTTCTTC. Encoded protein: CASSLVRLAGNEQFF. Variable domain in full (rest from reference TRBV5-5 and TRBJ2-1): DAGVTQSPTHLIKTRGQQVTLRCSPISGHKSVSWYQQVLGQGPQFIFQYYEKEERGRGNFPDRFSARQFPNYSSELNVNALLLGDSALYLCASSLVRLAGNEQFFGPGTRLTVL.